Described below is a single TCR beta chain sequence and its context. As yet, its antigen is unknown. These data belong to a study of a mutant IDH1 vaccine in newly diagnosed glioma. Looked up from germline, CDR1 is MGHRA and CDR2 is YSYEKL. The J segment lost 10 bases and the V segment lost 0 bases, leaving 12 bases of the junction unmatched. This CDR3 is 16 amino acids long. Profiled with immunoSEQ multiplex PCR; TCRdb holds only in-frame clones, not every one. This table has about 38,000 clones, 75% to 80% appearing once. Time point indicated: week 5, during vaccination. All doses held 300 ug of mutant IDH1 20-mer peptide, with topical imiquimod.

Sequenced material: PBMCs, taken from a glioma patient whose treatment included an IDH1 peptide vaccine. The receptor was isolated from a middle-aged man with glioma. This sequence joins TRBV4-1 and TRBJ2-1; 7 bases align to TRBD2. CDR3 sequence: CASSQDIPKIAGEQFF. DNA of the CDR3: TGCGCCAGCAGCCAAGATATCCCGAAGATAGCGGGCGAGCAGTTCTTC.